This T cell receptor (beta chain) appears in the sequencing data of a study of shared clonotypes between healthy human individuals. Germline V gene sequence: CDR1 SNHLY, CDR2 FYNNEI. J gave up 1 base and V 7 bases, and 10 bases lay outside the gene matches. This CDR3 contains 16 residues. CD45RO-negative, CCR7-selected cells formed the naive CD8 fraction, which excluded terminally differentiated effector memory CD45RA+ cells. Produced via immunoSEQ multiplex PCR; TCRdb's table is partial and in-frame only. The table lists about 680,000 clones, 92% of them singletons. The V call is TRBV2, the J call TRBJ2-3, with 8 nucleotides matching TRBD1. The specimen sequenced was naive CD8+ T cells sorted from blood. This TCR was sampled from a young man in good health. The DNA for the CDR3 is TGTGCCAGCACCGATCTTGACAGGGGACGCACAGATACGCAGTATTTT. It translates to CASTDLDRGRTDTQYF.